This T cell receptor beta chain was recovered during a study of cytomegalovirus exposure and HLA in healthy donors. The study ran its PCR with 60 Vbeta and 13 Jbeta primers. The method was immunoSEQ multiplex PCR; TCRdb's version includes in-frame clones alone and lacks a portion of them. The repertoire holds 100,000 to 150,000 clones, more than 60% seen once, with around 1.5% in the top ten. Germline V lookup: CDR1 SNHLY, CDR2 FYNNEI. With 2 bases removed from V and 2 bases from J, the gap between germline ends came to 9 bases. The CDR3 covers 14 residues. The material sequenced was PBMCs. The source is a woman under 30 in good health and CMV-seronegative. V usage is TRBV2 and J usage is TRBJ2-5; unclear D gene. CDR3: CASSEITVQETQYF. The CDR3 nucleotides read TGTGCCAGCAGTGAAATTACAGTTCAAGAGACCCAGTACTTC.